This T cell receptor (beta chain) is drawn from a study of lung T cells in sarcoidosis with Löfgren's syndrome. General study points: Recognition of an unidentified sarcoidosis antigen was only suggested.

This clonotype rates as medium-sized (0.01 to 0.1%). Its antigen is currently unknown. The CDR3 sequence is 15 residues long. The V gene end was trimmed by 6 bases and the J gene end by 7 bases; junction bases not matched to a gene: 12. Germline CDR1 and CDR2: SGHVS and FQNEAQ. TCRdb re-called the reads through MiXCR, storing one row per CDR3 protein. Seen here are over 2,000 distinct CDR3 sequences, around 18% observed once, and the top ten hold roughly 12%. This chain links TRBV7-8 with TRBJ1-5, with 7 nucleotides matching TRBD1. Material for sequencing was CD4+ T cells from bronchoalveolar lavage. The source of this sequence is a human donor with sarcoidosis (Löfgren's syndrome or another form), or a control subject (not recorded which). The CDR3 nucleotides are TGTGCCAGCAGGGCCCAGGGGGGAGGGACCCAGCCCCAGCATTTT. Amino acids: CASRAQGGGTQPQHF.